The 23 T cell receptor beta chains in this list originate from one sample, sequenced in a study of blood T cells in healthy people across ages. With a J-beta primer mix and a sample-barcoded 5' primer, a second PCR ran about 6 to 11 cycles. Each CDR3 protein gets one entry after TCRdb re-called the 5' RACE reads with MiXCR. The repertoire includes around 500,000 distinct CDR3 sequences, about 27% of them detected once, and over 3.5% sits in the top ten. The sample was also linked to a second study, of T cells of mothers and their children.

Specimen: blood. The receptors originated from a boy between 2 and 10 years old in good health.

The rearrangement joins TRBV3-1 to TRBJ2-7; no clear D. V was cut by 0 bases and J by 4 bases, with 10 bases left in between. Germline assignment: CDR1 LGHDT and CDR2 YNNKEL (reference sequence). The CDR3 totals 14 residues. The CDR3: CASSQDWYGYEQYF. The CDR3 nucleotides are TGTGCCAGCAGCCAAGATTGGTACGGATACGAGCAGTACTTC.

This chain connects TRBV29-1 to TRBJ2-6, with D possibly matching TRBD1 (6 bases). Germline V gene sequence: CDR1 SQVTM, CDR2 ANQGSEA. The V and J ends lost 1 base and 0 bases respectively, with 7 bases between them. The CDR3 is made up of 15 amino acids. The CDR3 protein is CSVEVGGSGANVLTF. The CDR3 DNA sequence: TGCAGCGTTGAAGTAGGGGGCTCTGGGGCCAACGTCCTGACTTTC.

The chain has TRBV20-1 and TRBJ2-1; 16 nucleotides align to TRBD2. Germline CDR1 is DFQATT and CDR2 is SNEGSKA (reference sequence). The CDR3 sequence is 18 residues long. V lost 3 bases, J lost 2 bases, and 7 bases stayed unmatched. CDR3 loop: CSARGGTSGRATYNEQFF. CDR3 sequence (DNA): TGCAGTGCTAGGGGGGGGACTAGCGGGAGGGCGACCTACAATGAGCAGTTCTTC.

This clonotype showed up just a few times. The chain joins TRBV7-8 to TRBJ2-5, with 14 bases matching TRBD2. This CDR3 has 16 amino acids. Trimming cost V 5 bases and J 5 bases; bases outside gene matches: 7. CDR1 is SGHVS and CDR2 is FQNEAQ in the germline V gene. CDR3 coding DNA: TGTGCCAGCAGCCAAGGGACTAGCGGGAGTAAGGAGACCCAGTACTTC. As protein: CASSQGTSGSKETQYF.

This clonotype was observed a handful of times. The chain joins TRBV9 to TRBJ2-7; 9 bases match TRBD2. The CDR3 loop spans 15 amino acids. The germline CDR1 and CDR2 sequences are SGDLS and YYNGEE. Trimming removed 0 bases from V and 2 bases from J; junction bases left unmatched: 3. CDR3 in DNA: TGTGCCAGCAGCGTAGGGGCTAGCGGGACCTACGAGCAGTACTTC. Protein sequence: CASSVGASGTYEQYF.

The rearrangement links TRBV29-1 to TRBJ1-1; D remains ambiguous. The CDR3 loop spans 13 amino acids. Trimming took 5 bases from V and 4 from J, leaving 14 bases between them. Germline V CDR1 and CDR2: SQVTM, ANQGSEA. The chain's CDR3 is CSVSRVLSTEAFF. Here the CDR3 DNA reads TGCAGCGTTTCCCGAGTTCTGAGCACTGAAGCTTTCTTT.

CDR3 sequence: CSARGQGGSETQYF. CDR3 sequence (DNA): TGCAGTGCTAGAGGGCAGGGGGGATCAGAGACCCAGTACTTC. J is TRBJ2-5 and V is TRBV20-1; TRBD1 might be the D (7 bases). The length of the CDR3 is 14 residues. V lost 1 base and J lost 4, with 13 bases in between. Germline CDR1 is DFQATT and CDR2 is SNEGSKA (reference sequence).

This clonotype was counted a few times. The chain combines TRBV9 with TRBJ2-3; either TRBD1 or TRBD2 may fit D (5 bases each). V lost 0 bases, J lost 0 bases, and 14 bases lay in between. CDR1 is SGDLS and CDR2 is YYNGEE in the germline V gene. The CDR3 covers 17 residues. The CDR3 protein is CASSVGGSYTSTDTQYF. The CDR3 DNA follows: TGTGCCAGCAGCGTAGGGGGGAGCTACACTAGCACAGATACGCAGTATTTT.

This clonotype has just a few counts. The CDR3 DNA reads TGTGCCAGCAGGCTGAGGGACTCGCAGTATTTT. Its translation is CASRLRDSQYF. The gene calls are TRBV6-5 and TRBJ2-3; TRBD2 is a possible D gene (6 bases). Germline assignment: CDR1 MNHEY and CDR2 SVGAGI. V was clipped by 6 bases and J by 10 bases, with 11 bases between them. This CDR3 comprises 11 residues.

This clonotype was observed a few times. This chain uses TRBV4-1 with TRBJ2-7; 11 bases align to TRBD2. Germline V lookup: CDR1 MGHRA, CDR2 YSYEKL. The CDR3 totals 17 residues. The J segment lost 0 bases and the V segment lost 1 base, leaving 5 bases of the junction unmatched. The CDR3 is CASSQGGLADSSYEQYF. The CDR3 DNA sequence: TGCGCCAGCAGCCAAGGGGGACTAGCGGATAGCTCCTACGAGCAGTACTTC.

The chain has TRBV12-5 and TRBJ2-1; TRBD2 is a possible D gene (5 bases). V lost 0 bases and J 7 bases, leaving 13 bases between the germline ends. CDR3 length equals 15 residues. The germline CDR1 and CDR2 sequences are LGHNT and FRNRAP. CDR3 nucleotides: TGTGCTAGTGGTTTGGTTCTAGCAACGGGTAATGAGCAGTTCTTC. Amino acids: CASGLVLATGNEQFF.

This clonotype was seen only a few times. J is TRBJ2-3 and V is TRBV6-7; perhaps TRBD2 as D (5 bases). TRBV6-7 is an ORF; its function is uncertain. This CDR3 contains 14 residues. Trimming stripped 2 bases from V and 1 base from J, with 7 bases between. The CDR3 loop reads CASSYRERTDTQYF. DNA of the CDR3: TGTGCCAGCAGTTACCGGGAACGCACAGATACGCAGTATTTT.

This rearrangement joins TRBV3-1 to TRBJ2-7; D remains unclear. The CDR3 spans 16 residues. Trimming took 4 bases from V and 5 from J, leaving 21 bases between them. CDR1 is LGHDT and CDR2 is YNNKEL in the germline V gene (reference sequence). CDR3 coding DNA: TGTGCCAGCAGCCCAAGTTTGGCTGGGCTTCACGACGAGCAGTACTTC. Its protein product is CASSPSLAGLHDEQYF.

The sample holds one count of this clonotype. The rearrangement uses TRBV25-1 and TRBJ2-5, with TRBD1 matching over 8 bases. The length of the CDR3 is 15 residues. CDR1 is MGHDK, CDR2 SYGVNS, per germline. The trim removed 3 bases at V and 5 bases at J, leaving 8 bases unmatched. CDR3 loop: CASSEAGQGLETQYF. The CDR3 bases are TGTGCCAGCAGTGAGGCTGGACAGGGTTTGGAGACCCAGTACTTC.

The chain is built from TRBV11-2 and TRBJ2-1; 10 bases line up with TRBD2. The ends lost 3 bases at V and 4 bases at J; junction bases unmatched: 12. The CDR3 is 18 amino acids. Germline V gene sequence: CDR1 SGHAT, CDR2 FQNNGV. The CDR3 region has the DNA TGTGCCAGCAGCTTTCTCTTCCCTAGCGGGGGCCTTTACAATGAGCAGTTCTTC. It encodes CASSFLFPSGGLYNEQFF. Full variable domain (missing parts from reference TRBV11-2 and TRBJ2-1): EAGVAQSPRYKIIEKRQSVAFWCNPISGHATLYWYQQILGQGPKLLIQFQNNGVVDDSQLPKDRFSAERLKGVDSTLKIQPAKLEDSAVYLCASSFLFPSGGLYNEQFFGPGTRLTVL.

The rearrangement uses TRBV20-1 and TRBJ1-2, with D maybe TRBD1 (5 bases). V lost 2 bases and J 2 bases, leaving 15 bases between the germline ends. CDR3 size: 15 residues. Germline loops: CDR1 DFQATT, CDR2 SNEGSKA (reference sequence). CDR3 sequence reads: CSARTFPGTNYGYTF. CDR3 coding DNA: TGCAGTGCTAGAACCTTCCCCGGGACGAACTATGGCTACACCTTC.

CDR3 nucleotide sequence: TGTGCCACCAGTGACCGCGGGGCAGGTGGTTCGTACCAAGAGACCCAGTACTTC. Amino acid sequence: CATSDRGAGGSYQETQYF. This sequence joins TRBV24-1 and TRBJ2-5; the D gene is possibly TRBD2 (6 bases). Germline V gene sequence: CDR1 KGHDR, CDR2 SFDVKD. The CDR3 is 18 amino acids. Trimming left V 4 bases short and J 0 bases short, with 20 bases between.

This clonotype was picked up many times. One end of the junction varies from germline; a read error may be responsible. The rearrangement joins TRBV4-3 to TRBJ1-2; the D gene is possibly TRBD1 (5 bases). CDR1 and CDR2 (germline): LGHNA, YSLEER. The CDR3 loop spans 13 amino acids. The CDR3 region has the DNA TGTGCCAGCAGCCAAGACCGGGGGTATGGCTACACCTTC. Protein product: CASSQDRGYGYTF.

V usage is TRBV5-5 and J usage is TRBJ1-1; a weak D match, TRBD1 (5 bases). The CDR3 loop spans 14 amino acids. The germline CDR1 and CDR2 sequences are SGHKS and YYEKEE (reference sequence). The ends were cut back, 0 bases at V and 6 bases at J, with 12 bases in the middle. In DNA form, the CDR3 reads TGTGCCAGCAGCTTGGAGTCCCTAGGGGCTGAAGCTTTCTTT. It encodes CASSLESLGAEAFF.

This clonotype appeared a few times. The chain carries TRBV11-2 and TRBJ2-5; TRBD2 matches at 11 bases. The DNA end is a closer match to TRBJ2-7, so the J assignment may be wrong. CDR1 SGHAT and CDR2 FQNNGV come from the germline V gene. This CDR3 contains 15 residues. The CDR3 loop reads CASSPRASGGYEQYF. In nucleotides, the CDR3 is TGTGCCAGTTCCCCGAGGGCTAGCGGGGGGTACGAGCAGTACTTC.

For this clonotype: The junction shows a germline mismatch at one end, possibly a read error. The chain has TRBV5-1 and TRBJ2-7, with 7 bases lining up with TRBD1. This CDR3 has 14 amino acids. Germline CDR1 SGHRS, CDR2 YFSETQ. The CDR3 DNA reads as TGCGCCTGCAGCTTACAGGGGAGCTCCTACGAGCAGTACTTC. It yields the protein CACSLQGSSYEQYF.

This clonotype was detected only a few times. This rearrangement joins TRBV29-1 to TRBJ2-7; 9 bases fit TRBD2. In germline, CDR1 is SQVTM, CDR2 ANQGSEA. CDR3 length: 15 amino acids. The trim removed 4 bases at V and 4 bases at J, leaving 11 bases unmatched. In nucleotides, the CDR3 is TGCAGCGTTGCCCCTGCGGCAGCGGGAGGTTACGAGCAGTACTTC. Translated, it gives CSVAPAAAGGYEQYF.

Written as DNA, the CDR3 is TGCAGTGCTAGAGTCCCAGGGGGCGGCACTGAAGCTTTCTTT. Protein sequence: CSARVPGGGTEAFF. The chain joins TRBV20-1 to TRBJ1-1; 8 bases match TRBD1. The CDR3 sequence is 14 residues long. Germline CDR1 DFQATT, CDR2 SNEGSKA (reference sequence). V was pared by 1 base and J by 4 bases, with 5 bases of the junction left unmatched.